The 14 T cell receptor beta chains below were found in one sample sequenced in a study of blood T cell repertoires in COVID-19. Clones were sequenced by immunoSEQ multiplex PCR, and TCRdb holds only the in-frame ones, with some missing. The sample has about 300,000 clones; around nine tenths are singletons. Sequences were obtained from PBMCs or T cells enriched from blood (not recorded which). These TCRs come from a woman between 45 and 60 years old who had been exposed to COVID-19.

This clone was seen a single time. The chain recombines TRBV15 with TRBJ1-4; TRBD1 is a possible D gene (5 bases). The V gene lost 5 bases and the J gene lost 5 bases, with 9 bases spanning the gap. The CDR3 loop spans 13 amino acids. The V gene's germline CDR1 is LNHNV and CDR2 YYDKDF (reference sequence). CDR3 in amino acids: CATSPRGNEKLFF. CDR3 nucleotide sequence: TGTGCCACCAGCCCACGGGGGAATGAAAAACTGTTTTTT.

The chain employs TRBV10-3 and TRBJ2-1; 11 bases agree with TRBD2. Trimming cost V 2 bases and J 9 bases; bases outside gene matches: 6. The germline CDR1 and CDR2 sequences are ENHRY and SYGVKD. This CDR3 has 15 amino acids. The CDR3 DNA sequence: TGTGCCATCAGTGAGGGACTAGCGGGTCCCACTGAGCAGTTCTTC. Its protein product is CAISEGLAGPTEQFF.

This chain uses TRBV7-2 with TRBJ2-7; 8 bases map to TRBD1. This CDR3 comprises 15 residues. The junction had 15 bases not matched to a gene; V was cut back by 5 bases and J by 9 bases. Germline V gives CDR1 SGHTA, CDR2 FQGNSA. The CDR3 DNA sequence: TGTGCCAGCAGCCTTGGACAGGGTGTATTCCCCCTGCAGTACTTC. Translated: CASSLGQGVFPLQYF.

The chain carries TRBV3-1 (or the pseudogene TRBV3-2) and TRBJ1-5; D may be TRBD1 (6 bases). CDR3 length equals 14 residues. Trimming pared 3 bases from V and 3 bases from J, leaving 9 bases between. Germline V gives CDR1 LGHDT, CDR2 YNNKEL (reference sequence). CDR3 amino acids: CASSQGANNQPQHF. The CDR3 DNA follows: TGTGCCAGCAGCCAGGGGGCGAACAATCAGCCCCAGCATTTT.

V and J are TRBV30 and TRBJ2-6; no clear D. The CDR3 has 15 residues. Per germline, CDR1 GTSNPN and CDR2 SVGIG (reference sequence). V gave up 7 bases and J gave up 0 bases, with 13 bases separating them. The DNA of the CDR3 is TGTGCCTCGTCCCCGTCCCTCTCTGGGGCCAACGTCCTGACTTTC. Translation: CASSPSLSGANVLTF.

As to this clone: The same CDR3 is also encoded by other DNA sequences in this sample. The V and J genes are TRBV27 and TRBJ1-5, with 8 bases lining up with TRBD1. The CDR3 has 13 amino acids. The junction had 2 bases not matched to a gene; V was cut back by 8 bases and J by 2 bases. From germline, CDR1 is MNHEY and CDR2 SMNVEV (reference sequence). CDR3 amino acids: CASGQGGNQPQHF. In nucleotides, the CDR3 is TGTGCCAGCGGACAGGGCGGCAATCAGCCCCAGCATTTT.

The chain has TRBV19 and TRBJ1-1, with TRBD1 as a possible D gene (5 bases). The CDR3 consists of 14 residues. In germline, CDR1 is LNHDA, CDR2 SQIVND (reference sequence). V lost 7 bases and J 4 bases, leaving 16 bases between the germline ends. CDR3 sequence: CASTPRAGPTEAFF. CDR3 nucleotide sequence: TGTGCCAGTACCCCCAGGGCAGGGCCCACTGAAGCTTTCTTT.

The rearrangement joins TRBV27 to TRBJ1-5; D is unresolved. The length of the CDR3 is 13 residues. Per germline, CDR1 MNHEY and CDR2 SMNVEV (reference sequence). V lost 8 bases, J lost 0 bases, and 8 bases lay in between. The CDR3 sequence is CASAYYSNQPQHF. CDR3 sequence (DNA): TGTGCCAGCGCGTACTATAGCAATCAGCCCCAGCATTTT.

The chain is built from TRBV19 and TRBJ1-5, with D hard to call. Per the germline V gene, CDR1 is LNHDA and CDR2 is SQIVND (reference sequence). The V end was cut by 6 bases, the J end by 7 bases, with 13 bases between. The CDR3 length is 13 residues. Here the CDR3 reads CASRVSSYQPQHF. CDR3 DNA: TGTGCCAGTAGGGTCAGTTCGTACCAGCCCCAGCATTTT.

This clone was picked up one time. CDR3 amino acids: CSVCLADSLADEQYF. The CDR3 coding sequence is TGCAGCGTTTGTCTGGCAGACAGTTTGGCGGACGAGCAGTACTTC. V and J are TRBV29-1 and TRBJ2-7, with a possible D match to TRBD1 (5 bases). Trimming pared 5 bases from V and 5 bases from J, leaving 22 bases between. Per germline, CDR1 SQVTM and CDR2 ANQGSEA. This CDR3 has 15 amino acids.

The chain has TRBV30 and TRBJ2-3; TRBD2 aligns across 8 bases. V shed 2 bases, J shed 2 bases, and the junction held 9 bases outside the gene matches. Germline CDR1 reads GTSNPN; CDR2 reads SVGIG (reference sequence). The CDR3 consists of 16 residues. The CDR3 protein is CAWSTTRTSSTDTQYF. In nucleotides, the CDR3 is TGTGCCTGGAGTACTACCCGGACTAGCTCCACAGATACGCAGTATTTT.

The CDR3 coding sequence is TGTGCCAGCAGCTTCGGGACAAGATACGAGCAGTACTTC. Translation: CASSFGTRYEQYF. V is TRBV7-2 and J is TRBJ2-7; perhaps TRBD1 as D (6 bases). There are 13 residues in the CDR3. Trimming removed 3 bases at V and 4 bases at J, with 10 bases between. The V gene's germline CDR1 is SGHTA and CDR2 FQGNSA.

The chain is built from TRBV27 and TRBJ2-1; tentatively, D is TRBD2 (6 bases). The V gene's germline CDR1 is MNHEY and CDR2 SMNVEV (reference sequence). The CDR3 has 15 residues. V dropped 1 base and J dropped 9 bases, with 16 bases sitting between them. The CDR3 spells CASSLWLASGGEQFF. CDR3 nucleotides: TGTGCCAGCAGTTTATGGCTAGCGAGTGGGGGTGAGCAGTTCTTC.

This chain joins TRBV30 and TRBJ2-7; TRBD1 matches at 11 bases. CDR3 length equals 16 residues. J gave up 3 bases and V 0 bases, and 7 bases lay outside the gene matches. The germline CDR1 and CDR2 sequences are GTSNPN and SVGIG (reference sequence). In DNA, the CDR3 is TGTGCCTGGAGTGTAACCGGGACAGGGGGTTTCTACGAGCAGTACTTC. Protein: CAWSVTGTGGFYEQYF.